This passage covers 10 T cell receptor beta chains from one sample sequenced in a study of CXCR3-negative and CXCR3-positive naive CD8 T cells. Each TRB cDNA library was prepared by 5' RACE (with UMI labels). From its re-call of the 5' RACE reads, TCRdb lists each CDR3 protein once, without DNA. The sample data list fewer than 95,000 distinct CDR3 sequences. Specimen: naive CXCR3- CD8+ T cells from blood. Subset indicated: CD45RO-CCR7+CD27+CD95- naive CD8+ T cells lacking CXCR3 (TNR3-). The receptors originated from a human donor in good health. Some clones in this sample may be carry-over from other donors' samples.

V is TRBV5-1 and J is TRBJ1-3; the D gene TCRdb calls, TRBD1, cannot be checked with no DNA. CDR1 SGHRS and CDR2 YFSETQ come from the germline V gene. This CDR3 spans 17 amino acids. The CDR3 spells CASSLAPTGETGNTIYF.

The CDR3 spells CASSLPTGGRETQYF. This chain links TRBV7-9 with TRBJ2-5; absent DNA, TCRdb's TRBD1 call cannot be checked. Looked up from germline, CDR1 is SEHNR and CDR2 is FQNEAQ (reference sequence). The CDR3 is 15 residues long.

The chain couples TRBV29-1 to TRBJ2-6; TCRdb picks TRBD1, but there is no DNA to check that call. CDR3 length: 14 residues. Germline V CDR1 and CDR2: SQVTM, ANQGSEA. The CDR3 sequence is CSVTGVAGANVLTF.

The chain carries TRBV29-1 and TRBJ2-5; TCRdb proposes TRBD2, but this gene call is untestable without DNA. The CDR3 totals 13 residues. Germline CDR1 reads SQVTM; CDR2 reads ANQGSEA. CDR3 amino acids: CSVLAEYQETQYF.

This chain joins TRBV28 and TRBJ2-5; the D gene TCRdb calls, TRBD1, cannot be checked with no DNA. Germline CDR1 and CDR2: MDHEN and SYDVKM. The CDR3 runs to 15 residues. This chain's CDR3 is CASSLDRGVQETQYF.

This CDR3 is CASSQIGTVEYEQYF. V and J are TRBV23-1 and TRBJ2-7; the D call of TRBD1 rests on TCRdb alone, since no DNA is present to check it. TRBV23-1 is an ORF for which the function is uncertain. The CDR3 has 15 residues.

The chain is built from TRBV28 and TRBJ1-6. Germline V CDR1 and CDR2: MDHEN, SYDVKM. The CDR3 sequence is 12 residues long. The CDR3 reads CASSPSGSPLHF.

This chain connects TRBV3-1 to TRBJ2-2; no DNA is available, so the TRBD1 call from TCRdb remains unchecked. The CDR3 is 16 amino acids. Looked up from germline, CDR1 is LGHDT and CDR2 is YNNKEL (reference sequence). CDR3 in amino acids: CASSQEGDSYTGELFF.

V usage is TRBV25-1 and J usage is TRBJ1-4; TCRdb proposes TRBD1, but this gene call is untestable without DNA. Germline loops: CDR1 MGHDK, CDR2 SYGVNS. The CDR3 has 14 amino acids. This CDR3 reads CASSGDGANEKLFF.

The J gene is TRBJ2-1, the V gene TRBV29-1. Germline V gene lookup returns CDR1 SQVTM and CDR2 ANQGSEA. The CDR3 runs to 12 residues. The CDR3 region is CSVEEGSNEQFF.